This T cell receptor beta chain was observed in a study of blood T cells in healthy people across ages. Overall study results and limits: Diversity was higher, and naive CD4+ cells more numerous, in long-lived donors than in aged donors.

Trimming stripped 4 bases from V and 6 bases from J, with 6 bases between. The length of the CDR3 is 12 residues. Germline lookup yields CDR1 MNHEY and CDR2 SMNVEV (reference sequence). Then a second PCR, running roughly 7 to 11 cycles, was carried out with a sample-barcoded 5' primer and a J-beta primer mix. A template-switch adaptor that had 12 random nucleotides put a tag on each cDNA molecule. TCRdb analysed the 5' RACE reads with MiXCR anew, one entry per CDR3 protein. This table holds 500,000 to 550,000 distinct CDR3 sequences, less than 25% found once. This clonotype was seen more than once but under ten times. As yet, its antigen is unknown. The data were also submitted as part of a second study, on T cells of mothers and their children. That report notes: Several children, together with their three healthy Caucasian mothers, made up the donors.

The genes are TRBV27 and TRBJ1-4; D unresolved. The sequenced sample consisted of blood. The clonotype comes from a boy aged 5-17 years in good health. CDR3 protein: CASSSLDEKLFF. DNA of the CDR3: TGTGCCAGCAGTTCCCTGGATGAAAAACTGTTTTTT.